The TCR beta chain under discussion was sequenced for a study of blood T cell repertoires in COVID-19. Whole-study context: The United States, Italy and Spain supplied acute and convalescent COVID-19 samples. T cells, B-cell-depleted T cells, or PBMCs provided the cDNA or gDNA that served as material.

Trimming removed 5 bases from V and 4 bases from J; junction bases left unmatched: 7. CDR1 is SNHLY and CDR2 is FYNNEI in the germline V gene. The CDR3 totals 15 residues. Those enrolled, adults aged roughly 18 to 90 years, came from about 24 US areas. Exposed enrollees encountered a COVID-19 case at some point within 2 weeks before study entry. Some clones are missing from TCRdb's copy, which holds only in-frame ones; the method was immunoSEQ multiplex PCR. The sample yields under 200,000 clones, 65% to 85% seen once. J is TRBJ2-2 and V is TRBV2, with TRBD1 identical over 7 bases. The sequence was collected from a woman in her 30s who had been exposed to COVID-19. What was sequenced was PBMCs or T cells enriched from blood (not recorded which). The CDR3 region has the DNA TGTGCCAGCAGTTGGGACCCAGGGGGCACCGGGGAGCTGTTTTTT. Protein sequence: CASSWDPGGTGELFF.